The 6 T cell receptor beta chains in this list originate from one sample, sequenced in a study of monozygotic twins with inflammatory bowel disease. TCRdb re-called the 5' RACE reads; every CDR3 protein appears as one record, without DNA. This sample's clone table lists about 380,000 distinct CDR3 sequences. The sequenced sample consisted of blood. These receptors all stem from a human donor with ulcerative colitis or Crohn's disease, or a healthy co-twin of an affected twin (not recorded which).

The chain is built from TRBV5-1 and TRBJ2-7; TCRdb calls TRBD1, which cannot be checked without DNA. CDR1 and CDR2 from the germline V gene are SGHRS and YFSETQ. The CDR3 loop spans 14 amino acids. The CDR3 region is CASSRDGATYEQYF.

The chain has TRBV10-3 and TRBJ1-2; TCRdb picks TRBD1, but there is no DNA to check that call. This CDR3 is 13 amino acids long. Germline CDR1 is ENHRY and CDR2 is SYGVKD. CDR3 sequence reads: CAINGQGNYGYTF.

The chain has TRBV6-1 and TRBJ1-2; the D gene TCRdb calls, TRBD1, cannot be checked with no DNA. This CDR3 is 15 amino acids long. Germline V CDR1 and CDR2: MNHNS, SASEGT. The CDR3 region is CASRSATVPLYGYTF.

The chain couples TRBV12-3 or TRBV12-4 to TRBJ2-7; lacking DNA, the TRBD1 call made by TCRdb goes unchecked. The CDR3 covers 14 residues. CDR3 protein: CASSRWDRGYEQYF.

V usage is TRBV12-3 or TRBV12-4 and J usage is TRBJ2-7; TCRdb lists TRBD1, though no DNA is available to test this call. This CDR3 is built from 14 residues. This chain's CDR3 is CASSFRDRTYEQYF.

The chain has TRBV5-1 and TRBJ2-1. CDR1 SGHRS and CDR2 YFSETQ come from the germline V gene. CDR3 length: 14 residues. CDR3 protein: CASSLGSPNNEQFF.